The 13 T cell receptor beta chains listed next were all sequenced from one sample in a study of shared clonotypes between healthy human individuals. Generated by immunoSEQ multiplex PCR, the TCRdb table keeps only in-frame clones and is missing some. The sample shows about 2.3 million clones, 90% to 95% of them seen only once. The sequenced sample was naive CD4+ T cells from PBMCs. Regarding subset: CD45RA+ positively selected. These receptors all come from a man aged 18 to 35 in good health. Some clones in this sample may be carry-over from other donors' samples.

The rearrangement links TRBV30 to TRBJ2-3; D ambiguous. CDR1 and CDR2 from the germline V gene are GTSNPN and SVGIG (reference sequence). The CDR3 consists of 14 residues. V lost 2 bases and J 5 bases, leaving 14 bases between the germline ends. CDR3 bases: TGTGCCTGGAGTAAAACGCCCGGGCAAGATACGCAGTATTTT. The encoded protein is CAWSKTPGQDTQYF. The full variable domain, with the rest looked up from reference TRBV30 and TRBJ2-3, is SQTIHQWPATLVQPVGSPLSLECTVEGTSNPNLYWYRQAAGRGLQLLFYSVGIGQISSEVPQNLSASRPQDRQFILSSKKLLLSDSGFYLCAWSKTPGQDTQYFGPGTRLTVL.

The V call is TRBV5-1, the J call TRBJ2-3; 9 nucleotides align to TRBD2. Per the germline V gene, CDR1 is SGHRS and CDR2 is YFSETQ. This CDR3 contains 15 residues. V trimming: 0 bases; J trimming: 3 bases; junction bases outside the gene matches: 2. The CDR3 region has the DNA TGCGCCAGCAGCTTGGTGGGACTAGCAACAGATACGCAGTATTTT. The encoded protein is CASSLVGLATDTQYF.

Here the CDR3 reads CASSSGLAMEQFF. The CDR3 bases are TGTGCCAGCAGCTCCGGACTAGCAATGGAGCAGTTCTTC. J is TRBJ2-1 and V is TRBV7-3; 8 positions agree with TRBD2. The ends lost 4 bases at V and 10 bases at J; junction bases unmatched: 6. The CDR3 spans 13 residues. In germline, CDR1 is SGHTA, CDR2 FQGTGA.

This chain uses TRBV7-8 with TRBJ1-1, with 8 nucleotides matching TRBD1. Germline-derived CDR1 and CDR2 are SGHVS and FQNEAQ. The V segment lost 1 base and the J segment 11 bases; nucleotides outside the gene matches: 6. The CDR3 spans 13 residues. Written as DNA, the CDR3 is TGTGCCAGCAGCTTAGGGGTGGGACAGGCGGCTTTCTTT. Amino acids: CASSLGVGQAAFF. Complete variable domain (other parts from reference TRBV7-8 and TRBJ1-1): GAGVSQSPRYKVAKRGQDVALRCDPISGHVSLFWYQQALGQGPEFLTYFQNEAQLDKSGLPSDRFFAERPEGSVSTLKIQRTQQEDSAVYLCASSLGVGQAAFFGQGTRLTVV.

The V call is TRBV5-1, the J call TRBJ2-3, with D perhaps matching TRBD1 (5 bases). In germline, CDR1 is SGHRS, CDR2 YFSETQ. Trimming shortened V by 3 bases and J by 1 base, and 12 bases separated the two germline ends. The CDR3 contains 15 residues. CDR3 nucleotides: TGCGCCAGCAGCTGGGGCGGATCGGGCACAGATACGCAGTATTTT. Amino acid sequence: CASSWGGSGTDTQYF.

The rearrangement joins TRBV5-6 to TRBJ2-5; D may be TRBD2 (5 bases). The CDR3 has 14 amino acids. Germline V lookup: CDR1 SGHDT, CDR2 YYEEEE. V lost 2 bases and J lost 5, with 13 bases in between. CDR3 residues: CASSFGLFRETQYF. CDR3 coding DNA: TGTGCCAGCAGCTTCGGACTGTTCAGGGAGACCCAGTACTTC. Filled out from reference TRBV5-6 and TRBJ2-5, the complete variable domain reads DAGVTQSPTHLIKTRGQQVTLRCSPKSGHDTVSWYQQALGQGPQFIFQYYEEEERQRGNFPDRFSGHQFPNYSSELNVNALLLGDSALYLCASSFGLFRETQYFGPGTRLLVL.

The CDR3 DNA follows: TGTGCCAGCGCCGGGACTAGCTTGGGCACAGATACGCAGTATTTT. Its translation is CASAGTSLGTDTQYF. The rearrangement joins TRBV7-3 to TRBJ2-3; 9 nucleotides align to TRBD2. Unmatched junction bases numbered 7, after V lost 8 bases and J lost 1 base. Germline V gene sequence: CDR1 SGHTA, CDR2 FQGTGA. The CDR3 is 15 residues long.

J is TRBJ2-1 and V is TRBV7-9; 7 bases agree with TRBD2. With V trimmed by 4 bases and J by 1 base, 4 bases remained unmatched. CDR3 length equals 15 residues. The germline V gene has CDR1 SEHNR and CDR2 FQNEAQ (reference sequence). In DNA form, the CDR3 reads TGTGCCAGCAGCTCAGCGGGGCCTTCCTACAATGAGCAGTTCTTC. It yields the protein CASSSAGPSYNEQFF.

The chain carries TRBV25-1 and TRBJ2-5; tentative D call: TRBD1 (5 bases). The CDR3 contains 13 residues. Trimming pared 6 bases from V and 5 bases from J, leaving 13 bases between. Germline-derived CDR1 and CDR2 are MGHDK and SYGVNS. DNA for the CDR3: TGTGCCAGCAGGCAGGGATCTCGGGAGACCCAGTACTTC. As protein: CASRQGSRETQYF.

This chain connects TRBV27 to TRBJ2-7, with TRBD2 matching 13 bases. Germline V lookup: CDR1 MNHEY, CDR2 SMNVEV (reference sequence). The junction had 7 bases not matched to a gene; V was cut back by 5 bases and J by 6 bases. CDR3 length: 15 residues. CDR3 protein: CASSLTSGRAVEQYF. In DNA, the CDR3 is TGTGCCAGCAGTCTTACTAGCGGGAGGGCCGTCGAGCAGTACTTC.

The V and J genes are TRBV11-2 and TRBJ2-1, with a possible D match to TRBD1 (6 bases). Trimming removed 1 base at V and 7 bases at J, with 11 bases between. The CDR3 consists of 14 residues. The germline CDR1 and CDR2 sequences are SGHAT and FQNNGV. The CDR3 DNA sequence: TGTGCCAGCAGCTTAGGTGCAGGGGAGAATGAGCAGTTCTTC. This codes for CASSLGAGENEQFF.

J is TRBJ1-3 and V is TRBV5-1; D gene unclear. Trimming pared 1 base from V and 0 bases from J, leaving 17 bases between. The CDR3 consists of 18 residues. CDR1 and CDR2 from the germline V gene are SGHRS and YFSETQ. CDR3: CASSLNISRPSSGNTIYF. CDR3 nucleotides: TGCGCCAGCAGCTTGAATATATCGAGACCGAGCTCTGGAAACACCATATATTTT. Full variable domain (rest looked up from reference TRBV5-1 and TRBJ1-3): KAGVTQTPRYLIKTRGQQVTLSCSPISGHRSVSWYQQTPGQGLQFLFEYFSETQRNKGNFPGRFSGRQFSNSRSEMNVSTLELGDSALYLCASSLNISRPSSGNTIYFGEGSWLTVV.

J is TRBJ2-5 and V is TRBV21-1; the DNA was not compared with TRBD1, the D call given in the table. TRBV21-1 is a pseudogene locus. The CDR3 loop spans 17 amino acids. DNA for the CDR3: TGTGCCAGCAGCAAAGGCGGGACAGGGAGGTTGGAAGAGACCCAGTACTTC. Protein: CASSKGGTGRLEETQYF.